The TCR beta chain under discussion was sequenced for a study of beta chain features in type 1 diabetes. Notes on the study in general: All four CD4+ subsets from Type 1 diabetes patients carried moderately but significantly shorter TCRB CDR3s.

V was trimmed by 5 bases and J by 8 bases, leaving 18 bases between them. CDR1 MDHEN and CDR2 SYDVKM come from the germline V gene. This CDR3 has 14 residues. Reverse transcribing all isolated RNA meant expressed TCRB transcripts were sequenced. The repertoire was sequenced with immunoSEQ multiplex PCR; TCRdb's copy has only in-frame clones and lacks some. The sample includes fewer than 400,000 clones, approximately 9.9% of them seen just once. A word on this clone: Its cognate antigen is unknown.

This TCR was recovered from a man aged 25-45 years with type 1 diabetes. The source material was central memory CD4+ T cells from blood. The chain uses TRBV28 and TRBJ1-2; tentative D call: TRBD1 (5 bases). CDR3 residues: CASSPGTLGRGYTF. The DNA of the CDR3 is TGTGCCAGCAGTCCCGGGACCCTAGGGAGAGGCTACACCTTC.